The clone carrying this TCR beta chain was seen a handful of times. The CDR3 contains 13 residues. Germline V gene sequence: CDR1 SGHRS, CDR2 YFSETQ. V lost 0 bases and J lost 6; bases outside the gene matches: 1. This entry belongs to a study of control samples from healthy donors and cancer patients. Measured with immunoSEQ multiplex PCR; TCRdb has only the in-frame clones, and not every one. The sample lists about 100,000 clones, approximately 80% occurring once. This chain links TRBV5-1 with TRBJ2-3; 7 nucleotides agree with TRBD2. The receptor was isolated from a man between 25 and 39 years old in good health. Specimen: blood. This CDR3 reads CASSLGRGDTQYF. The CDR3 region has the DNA TGCGCCAGCAGCTTGGGGCGGGGGGATACGCAGTATTTT.